Listed below are T cell receptor beta chains from one sample, sequenced in a study of patients and donors after allogeneic stem cell transplantation. MiXCR was run by TCRdb on the RT-PCR reads, yielding one entry per CDR3 protein. The sample contains roughly 940,000 distinct CDR3 sequences, roughly 17% of which appear only once. Source material: blood, either unsorted or a sorted T cell fraction (not recorded which). These receptors all stem from a human donor who was either an allogeneic HSCT recipient or a stem cell or donor lymphocyte infusion donor (not recorded which). It is not recorded whose cells these are; they may come from a transplant donor. Each CDR3 is given with its conserved first and last residue. A D gene is named only where the DNA matches it firmly. Part of the rows lack a size; the others show once, few, many or a class for expanded clones.

j_call,clone_size,v_call,d_call,cdr3_aa,cdr3_nt
TRBJ1-2,.,TRBV20-1,.,CSLRTTQGRYGYTF,TGCAGTCTGCGTACTACACAGGGTCGCTATGGCTACACCTTC
TRBJ2-1,many,TRBV20-1,TRBD2,CSAFPQLAGVRNEQFF,TGCAGTGCTTTCCCTCAACTAGCGGGAGTCAGGAATGAGCAGTTCTTC
TRBJ2-3,few,TRBV4-3,.,CASSQGYRQADTQYF,TGCGCCAGCAGCCAAGGCTACAGGCAAGCAGATACGCAGTATTTT
TRBJ2-2,once,TRBV5-1,TRBD1,CASSRTGGSTGELFF,TGCGCCAGCAGCCGGACAGGGGGGAGTACCGGGGAGCTGTTTTTT
TRBJ1-1,.,TRBV7-6,.,CASSYNRVGNTEAFF,TGTGCCAGCAGTTACAACAGGGTGGGAAACACTGAAGCTTTCTTT
TRBJ1-2,few,TRBV5-1,.,CASSLGAGANYGYTF,TGCGCCAGCAGCTTGGGGGCAGGGGCGAACTATGGCTACACCTTC
TRBJ2-4,.,TRBV6-2/TRBV6-3,.,CASSYADRTLAENIQYF,TGTGCCAGCAGTTACGCCGACCGGACCTTAGCCGAAAACATTCAGTACTTC
TRBJ2-5,.,TRBV3-1,.,CASSPASGTQYF,TGTGCCAGCAGCCCCGCCTCAGGGACCCAGTACTTC
TRBJ1-2,.,TRBV4-2,.,CASSQDGGRKRQANYGYTF,TGTGCCAGCAGCCAAGATGGTGGGAGGAAGAGACAAGCTAACTATGGCTACACCTTC
TRBJ2-4,once,TRBV6-5,.,CASSYNRKGHIQYF,TGTGCCAGCAGTTATAATAGGAAGGGGCACATTCAGTACTTC
TRBJ2-4,many,TRBV5-1,.,CASSSDVANIQYF,TGCGCCAGCAGCTCGGACGTAGCTAACATTCAGTACTTC
TRBJ2-5,many,TRBV12-3/TRBV12-4,.,CASSLLGETQYF,TGTGCCAGCAGTTTACTCGGGGAGACCCAGTACTTC
TRBJ2-2,.,TRBV19,.,CASRIQRNTGELFF,TGTGCCAGTAGGATCCAACGAAACACCGGGGAGCTGTTTTTT
TRBJ1-1,.,TRBV28,.,CASSFRGGYTEAFF,TGTGCCAGCAGTTTTAGGGGAGGGTACACTGAAGCTTTCTTT
TRBJ2-5,once,TRBV5-4,TRBD1,CASSPRQGWETQYF,TGTGCCAGCAGCCCGCGACAGGGTTGGGAGACCCAGTACTTC
TRBJ2-1,few,TRBV18,TRBD1,CASSPPGGADLF,TGTGCCAGCTCACCTCCAGGGGGCGCGGATCTCTTC
TRBJ2-1,few,TRBV7-2,TRBD2,CASRQGGGSYNEQFF,TGTGCCAGCAGGCAAGGCGGGGGCTCCTACAATGAGCAGTTCTTC
TRBJ1-2,many,TRBV5-1,.,CASSDQGWDYGYTF,TGCGCCAGCAGCGACCAAGGGTGGGACTATGGCTACACCTTC
TRBJ2-7,.,TRBV12-3/TRBV12-4,.,CASSPLGGRYEQYF,TGTGCCAGCAGCCCCCTTGGGGGACGCTACGAGCAGTACTTC
TRBJ1-2,few,TRBV5-1,.,CASSLSTATYGYTF,TGCGCCAGCAGCTTATCGACAGCAACTTATGGCTACACCTTC
TRBJ1-5,.,TRBV10-3,.,CAWASQHF,TGCGCCTGGGCCTCCCAGCATTTT